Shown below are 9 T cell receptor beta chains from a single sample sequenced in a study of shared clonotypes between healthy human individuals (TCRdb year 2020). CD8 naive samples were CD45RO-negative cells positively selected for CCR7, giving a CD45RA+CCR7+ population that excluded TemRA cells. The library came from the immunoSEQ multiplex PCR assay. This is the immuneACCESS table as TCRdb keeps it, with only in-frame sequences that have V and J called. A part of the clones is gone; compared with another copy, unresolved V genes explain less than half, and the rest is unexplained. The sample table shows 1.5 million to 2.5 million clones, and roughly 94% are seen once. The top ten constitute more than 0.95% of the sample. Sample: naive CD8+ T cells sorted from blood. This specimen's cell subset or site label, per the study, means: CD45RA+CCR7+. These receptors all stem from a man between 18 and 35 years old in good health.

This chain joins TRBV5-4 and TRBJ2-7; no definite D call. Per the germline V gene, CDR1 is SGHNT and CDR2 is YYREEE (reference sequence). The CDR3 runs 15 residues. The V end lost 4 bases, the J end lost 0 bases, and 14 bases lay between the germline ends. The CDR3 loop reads CASSPDQASSYEQYF. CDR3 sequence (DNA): TGTGCCAGCAGCCCGGACCAAGCTAGCTCCTACGAGCAGTACTTC. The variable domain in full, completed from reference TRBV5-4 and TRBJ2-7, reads ETGVTQSPTHLIKTRGQQVTLRCSSQSGHNTVSWYQQALGQGPQFIFQYYREEENGRGNFPPRFSGLQFPNYSSELNVNALELDDSALYLCASSPDQASSYEQYFGPGTRLTVT.

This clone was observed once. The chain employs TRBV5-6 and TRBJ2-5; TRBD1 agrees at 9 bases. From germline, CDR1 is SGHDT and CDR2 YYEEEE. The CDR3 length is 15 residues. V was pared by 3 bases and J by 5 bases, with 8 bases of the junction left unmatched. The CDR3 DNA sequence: TGTGCCAGCAGCTGGGAAGGACAGGGGAGGGAGACCCAGTACTTC. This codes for CASSWEGQGRETQYF.

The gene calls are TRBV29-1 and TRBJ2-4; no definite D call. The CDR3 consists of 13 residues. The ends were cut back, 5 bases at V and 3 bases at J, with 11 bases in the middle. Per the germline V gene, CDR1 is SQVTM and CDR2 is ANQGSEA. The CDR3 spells CSVIDGYKNIQYF. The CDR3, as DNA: TGCAGCGTTATCGACGGTTACAAAAACATTCAGTACTTC.

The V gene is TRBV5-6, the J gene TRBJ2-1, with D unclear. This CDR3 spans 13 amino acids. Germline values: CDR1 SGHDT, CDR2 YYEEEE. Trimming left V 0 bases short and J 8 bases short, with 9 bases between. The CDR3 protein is CASSLEPTYEQFF. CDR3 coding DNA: TGTGCCAGCAGCTTGGAACCAACATATGAGCAGTTCTTC. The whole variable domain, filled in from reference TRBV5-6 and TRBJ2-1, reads DAGVTQSPTHLIKTRGQQVTLRCSPKSGHDTVSWYQQALGQGPQFIFQYYEEEERQRGNFPDRFSGHQFPNYSSELNVNALLLGDSALYLCASSLEPTYEQFFGPGTRLTVL.

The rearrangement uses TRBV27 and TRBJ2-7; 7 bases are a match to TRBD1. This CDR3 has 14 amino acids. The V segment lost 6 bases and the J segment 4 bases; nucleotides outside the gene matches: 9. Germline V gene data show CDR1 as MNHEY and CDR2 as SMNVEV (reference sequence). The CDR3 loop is CASRQTGSIYEQYF. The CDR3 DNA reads TGTGCCAGCAGACAGACAGGGTCAATATACGAGCAGTACTTC.

Written as DNA, the CDR3 is TGTGCCTGGAGTGCGGTTGGGATTAACACTGAAGCTTTCTTT. Translating it yields CAWSAVGINTEAFF. This chain connects TRBV30 to TRBJ1-1, with D uncertain. There are 14 residues in the CDR3. Germline loops: CDR1 GTSNPN, CDR2 SVGIG (reference sequence). Deletions cut 1 base from V and 2 bases from J, with 11 bases between. The full variable domain, its missing parts supplied by reference TRBV30 and TRBJ1-1, is SQTIHQWPATLVQPVGSPLSLECTVEGTSNPNLYWYRQAAGRGLQLLFYSVGIGQISSEVPQNLSASRPQDRQFILSSKKLLLSDSGFYLCAWSAVGINTEAFFGQGTRLTVV.

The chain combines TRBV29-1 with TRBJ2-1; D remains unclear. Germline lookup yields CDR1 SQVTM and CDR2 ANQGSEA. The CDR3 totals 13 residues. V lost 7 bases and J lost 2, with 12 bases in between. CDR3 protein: CSASVATYNEQFF. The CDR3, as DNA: TGCAGCGCGTCCGTTGCTACCTACAATGAGCAGTTCTTC.

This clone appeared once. The CDR3 DNA follows: TGTGCCAGCAGCTCGGACGGGGAGACCCAGTACTTC. Protein product: CASSSDGETQYF. The rearrangement links TRBV7-9 to TRBJ2-5, with D hard to call. Germline loops: CDR1 SEHNR, CDR2 FQNEAQ (reference sequence). CDR3 length: 12 residues. V was pared by 4 bases and J by 5 bases, with 8 bases between.

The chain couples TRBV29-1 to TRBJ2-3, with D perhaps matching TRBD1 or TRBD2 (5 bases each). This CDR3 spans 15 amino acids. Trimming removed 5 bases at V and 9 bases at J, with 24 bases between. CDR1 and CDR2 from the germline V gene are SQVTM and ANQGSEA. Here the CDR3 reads CSVWERDGLEWTQYF. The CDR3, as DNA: TGCAGCGTTTGGGAAAGGGACGGGTTAGAATGGACGCAGTATTTT.